The TCR beta chain under discussion was sequenced for a study of T cells in Graves' hyperthyroidism and ophthalmopathy. The CDR3 is 13 amino acids. CDR1 MDHEN and CDR2 SYDVKM come from the germline V gene. Trimming took 5 bases from V and 4 from J, leaving 11 bases between them. TCR beta CDR3 regions were amplified from RNA. An initial round of RT-PCR targeting the TCR CDR3 relied on the HTBI primer set. TCRdb reprocessed the multiplex PCR reads with MiXCR, giving one entry per CDR3 protein. This table has hundreds of thousands of distinct CDR3 sequences, about 25% appearing once. This clonotype was seen repeatedly, ten times or more.

The V gene is TRBV28, the J gene TRBJ2-5; a possible D gene is TRBD2 (6 bases). Material: blood. The sequence was collected from a woman aged 40 to 50 with Graves' ophthalmopathy. Here the CDR3 DNA reads TGTGCCAGCAGTCCCGCCGGGGGAGAGACCCAGTACTTC. Amino acid sequence: CASSPAGGETQYF.